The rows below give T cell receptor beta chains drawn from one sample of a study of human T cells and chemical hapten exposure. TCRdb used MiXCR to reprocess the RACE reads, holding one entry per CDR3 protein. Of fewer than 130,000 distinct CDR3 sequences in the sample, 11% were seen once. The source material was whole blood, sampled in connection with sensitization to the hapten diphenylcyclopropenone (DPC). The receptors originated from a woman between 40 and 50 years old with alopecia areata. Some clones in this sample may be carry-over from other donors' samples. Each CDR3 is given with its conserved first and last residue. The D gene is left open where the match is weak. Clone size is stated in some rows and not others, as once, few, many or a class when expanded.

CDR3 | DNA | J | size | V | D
CATAQGAGLVGELFF | TGTGCCACCGCACAGGGGGCAGGGCTTGTCGGGGAGCTGTTTTTT | TRBJ2-2 | many | TRBV24-1 | TRBD1
CASSPKPITGTSGRYEQYF | TGTGCCAGCAGTCCTAAGCCCATAACCGGGACTAGCGGGAGGTACGAGCAGTACTTC | TRBJ2-7 | few | TRBV27 | TRBD2
CASSLGGLVAEAFF | TGTGCCAGCAGTTTAGGGGGGTTGGTCGCTGAAGCTTTCTTT | TRBJ1-1 | few | TRBV28 | -
CSVRDRVYEQYF | TGCAGCGTCCGGGACAGGGTCTACGAGCAGTACTTC | TRBJ2-7 | few | TRBV29-1 | TRBD1
CASSLTRGKETQYF | TGCGCCAGCAGCCTAACGCGGGGCAAAGAGACCCAGTACTTC | TRBJ2-5 | few | TRBV4-3 | -
CASSLDPRQGAFTDTQYF | TGCGCCAGCAGCTTGGACCCCCGGCAGGGGGCATTCACAGATACGCAGTATTTT | TRBJ2-3 | few | TRBV5-1 | TRBD1
CASTALEEQFF | TGTGCCAGCACCGCACTTGAAGAGCAGTTCTTC | TRBJ2-1 | - | TRBV6-5 | -
CASSVGQPQHF | TGTGCCAGCAGTGTTGGGCAGCCCCAGCATTTT | TRBJ1-5 | - | TRBV6-1 | -
CASSQRSATNEKLFF | TGTGCCAGCAGCCAGAGGTCAGCAACTAATGAAAAACTGTTTTTT | TRBJ1-4 | many | TRBV7-2 | -
CASSPERAQPQHF | TGTGCCAGCAGTCCGGAACGGGCGCAGCCCCAGCATTTT | TRBJ1-5 | few | TRBV28 | -
CASSPYRDTEAFF | TGTGCCAGCTCACCCTACAGGGACACTGAAGCTTTCTTT | TRBJ1-1 | many | TRBV7-2 | -
CASSLTTSTDLNYNEQFF | TGTGCCAGCAGCTTAACCACCTCGACGGACCTTAATTACAATGAGCAGTTCTTC | TRBJ2-1 | - | TRBV7-2 | -
CASSRTSGGYTDTQYF | TGTGCCAGCAGCCGGACTAGCGGGGGGTACACAGATACGCAGTATTTT | TRBJ2-3 | few | TRBV12-3/TRBV12-4 | TRBD2
CASSLGVGPYEQYF | TGTGCCAGCAGCTTAGGAGTGGGGCCCTACGAGCAGTACTTC | TRBJ2-7 | - | TRBV11-2 | -
CASSLVSHPDLATGDAGEKLFF | TGTGCCAGCAGTTTAGTTTCCCACCCCGACCTTGCGACCGGTGACGCAGGAGAAAAACTGTTTTTT | TRBJ1-4 | - | TRBV12-3/TRBV12-4 | -
CASSPIIALGDEQFF | TGTGCCAGCTCACCAATTATCGCCCTTGGGGATGAGCAGTTCTTC | TRBJ2-1 | - | TRBV18 | -
CASSSHPYRPTDTQYF | TGTGCCAGCAGTTCCCACCCCTACCGCCCCACAGATACGCAGTATTTT | TRBJ2-3 | - | TRBV27 | -
CATSEGNHEQYF | TGTGCCACCAGTGAAGGGAACCACGAGCAGTACTTC | TRBJ2-7 | many | TRBV24-1 | -
CASSQVGGASSYEQYF | TGTGCCAGCAGCCAAGTGGGAGGGGCTAGCTCCTACGAGCAGTACTTC | TRBJ2-7 | many | TRBV3-1 | TRBD2
CAVGRTGLNSPLHF | TGTGCCGTGGGGCGGACAGGGCTGAATTCACCCCTCCACTTT | TRBJ1-6 | - | TRBV7-9 | TRBD1
CAISYGPGTGAGNEQYF | TGTGCCATCAGTTACGGTCCCGGGACAGGGGCCGGCAACGAGCAGTACTTC | TRBJ2-7 | many | TRBV10-3 | TRBD1
CASSEGAPGTGELFF | TGTGCCAGCAGTGAAGGGGCCCCAGGAACCGGGGAGCTGTTTTTT | TRBJ2-2 | few | TRBV6-1 | -
CAWISQGTYEQYF | TGTGCCTGGATTTCGCAGGGGACCTACGAGCAGTACTTC | TRBJ2-7 | few | TRBV30 | -